This TCR beta chain appears in the sequencing data of a study of T cells in women clearing cervical HPV infection. Overall study context: Controls gave blood once infection was undetectable; cases at lesion identification.

In the case of this clone: A read error may account for a junction end that differs from germline. The read comes to an end 3 residues before the CDR3 does, leaving the germline J gene to fill in the end.

The CDR3 spans 12 residues. Germline V gives CDR1 SGHRS, CDR2 YFSETQ. This table comes from immunoSEQ multiplex PCR, and its TCRdb copy is limited to in-frame clones, with some not included. The listing records some 37,000 clones. Sequenced: blood buffy coat. V usage is TRBV5-1 and J usage is TRBJ1-3; D not certain. The TCR was taken from a woman aged 18-70 years with a cervical HPV16 infection that either progressed to CIN3+ or cleared (not recorded which). This chain's CDR3 is CASSLGSDTIYF. The sequenced part of the CDR3 DNA is TGCGCCAGCAGCTTGGGGTCCGACACG.